These 8 T cell receptor beta chains came from one sample sequenced in a study of cytomegalovirus exposure and HLA in healthy donors. Amplification used 60 Vbeta primers and 13 Jbeta primers. TCRdb's table, derived via immunoSEQ multiplex PCR, lists solely in-frame clones and lacks some. The sample includes approximately 100,000 clones, roughly 80% of them seen just once. Sequencing was carried out using PBMCs. These receptors all come from a female donor in good health and CMV-seropositive.

This CDR3 is CASNRINYGYTF. CDR3 DNA: TGTGCCAGCAACAGAATTAACTATGGCTACACCTTC. This chain joins TRBV6-1 and TRBJ1-2, with D hard to call. The CDR3 is made up of 12 amino acids. V dropped 7 bases and J dropped 1 base, with 7 bases sitting between them. The V gene's germline CDR1 is MNHNS and CDR2 SASEGT.

There are a few counts of this clone. The genes are TRBV2 and TRBJ2-5, with a weak D call TRBD2 (7 bases). V lost 3 bases, J lost 1 base, and 12 bases lay in between. The CDR3 covers 15 residues. Germline V gene data show CDR1 as SNHLY and CDR2 as FYNNEI. The DNA of the CDR3 is TGTGCCAGCAGTGAGTCGGGGGGCACCCAAGAGACCCAGTACTTC. Its protein is CASSESGGTQETQYF.

This clone was counted a single time. The V call is TRBV2, the J call TRBJ2-2; maybe TRBD2 (6 bases). Germline CDR1 reads SNHLY; CDR2 reads FYNNEI. The CDR3 runs to 14 residues. V was clipped by 1 base and J by 7 bases, with 10 bases between them. The CDR3 DNA is TGTGCCAGCAGTGAAGGGCCTAGCGACGGGGAGCTGTTTTTT. Residues: CASSEGPSDGELFF.

The rearrangement joins TRBV19 to TRBJ2-5; 7 bases map to TRBD2. V was pared by 8 bases and J by 2 bases, with 11 bases of the junction left unmatched. The CDR3 spans 15 residues. Germline V gene lookup returns CDR1 LNHDA and CDR2 SQIVND (reference sequence). DNA for the CDR3: TGTGCCAGTTCGATCGGGGGGAATTGGCAAGAGACCCAGTACTTC. Its translation is CASSIGGNWQETQYF. The variable domain in full, with the rest retrieved from reference TRBV19 and TRBJ2-5, is DGGITQSPKYLFRKEGQNVTLSCEQNLNHDAMYWYRQDPGQGLRLIYYSQIVNDFQKGDIAEGYSVSREKKESFPLTVTSAQKNPTAFYLCASSIGGNWQETQYFGPGTRLLVL.

This rearrangement joins TRBV19 to TRBJ1-2; 11 nucleotides agree with TRBD1. V shed 9 bases, J shed 4 bases, and the junction held 10 bases outside the gene matches. This CDR3 contains 15 residues. Germline values: CDR1 LNHDA, CDR2 SQIVND (reference sequence). The CDR3 here is CASNRDRGSSYGYTF. The DNA of the CDR3 is TGTGCCAGCAACCGGGACAGGGGGTCCTCCTATGGCTACACCTTC.

V gene TRBV6-1 combines with J gene TRBJ1-2; D might be TRBD1 (6 bases). The V end lost 5 bases, the J end lost 8 bases, and 15 bases lay between the germline ends. This CDR3 is built from 13 residues. Germline lookup yields CDR1 MNHNS and CDR2 SASEGT. The CDR3, as DNA: TGTGCCAGCAGTTTTACAGGGTGGGAAGGCTACACCTTC. Translated, it gives CASSFTGWEGYTF.

The V call is TRBV11-2, the J call TRBJ1-2, with 10 bases matching TRBD1. Germline V lookup: CDR1 SGHAT, CDR2 FQNNGV. Trimming cost V 2 bases and J 6 bases; bases outside gene matches: 6. The CDR3 spans 15 residues. The CDR3 coding sequence is TGTGCCAGCAGCTTATATGGACAGGGGGTTAATGGCTACACCTTC. This gives the protein CASSLYGQGVNGYTF.

This clone was counted a few times. Other nucleotide sequences from this sample produce the same CDR3. The genes are TRBV5-1 and TRBJ2-7; 9 bases agree with TRBD1. Germline V gene data show CDR1 as SGHRS and CDR2 as YFSETQ. V trimming: 0 bases; J trimming: 2 bases; junction bases outside the gene matches: 0. This CDR3 is built from 14 residues. The CDR3 DNA reads TGCGCCAGCAGCTTGGGGACAGGGGCCTACGAGCAGTACTTC. It yields the protein CASSLGTGAYEQYF.